This TCR beta chain was sequenced for a study of T cell responses to AZD1222 COVID-19 vaccine. The assay was immunoSEQ multiplex PCR, and TCRdb's table has in-frame clones only and misses some. This repertoire shows 90,000 to 150,000 clones, about nine tenths found once; its top ten account for 2% to 3%. Second-dose timings of about 4 or about 12 weeks were pooled. Sequenced here: peripheral blood, sampled 28 days after the second AZD1222 dose. The receptor comes from an adult who received the AZD1222 COVID-19 vaccine.

DNA of the CDR3: TGTGCCAGCTCACCATCGGACAGAACCCCGGGGGGTAATGAAAAACTGTTTTTT. Amino acid sequence: CASSPSDRTPGGNEKLFF. The V and J genes are TRBV18 and TRBJ1-4; D possibly corresponds to TRBD1 (6 bases). V dropped 2 bases and J dropped 4 bases, with 20 bases sitting between them. The CDR3 is made up of 18 amino acids. Germline CDR1 and CDR2: KGHSH and LQKENI.